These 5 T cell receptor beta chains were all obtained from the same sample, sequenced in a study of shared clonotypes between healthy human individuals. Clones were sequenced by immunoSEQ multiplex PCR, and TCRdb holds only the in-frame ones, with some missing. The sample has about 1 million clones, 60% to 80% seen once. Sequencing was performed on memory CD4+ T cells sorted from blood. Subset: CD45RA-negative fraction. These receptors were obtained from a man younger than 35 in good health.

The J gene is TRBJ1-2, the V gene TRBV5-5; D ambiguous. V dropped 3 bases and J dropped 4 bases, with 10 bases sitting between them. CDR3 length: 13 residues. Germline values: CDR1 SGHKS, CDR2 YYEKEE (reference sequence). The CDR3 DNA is TGTGCCAGCAGCTATGAAGGCTTCTATGGCTACACCTTC. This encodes CASSYEGFYGYTF.

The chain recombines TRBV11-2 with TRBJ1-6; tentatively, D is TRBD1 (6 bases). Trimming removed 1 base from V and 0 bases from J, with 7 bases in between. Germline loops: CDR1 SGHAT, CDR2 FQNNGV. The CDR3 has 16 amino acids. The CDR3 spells CASSLGGASYNSPLHF. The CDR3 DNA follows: TGTGCCAGCAGCTTAGGGGGGGCCTCCTATAATTCACCCCTCCACTTT. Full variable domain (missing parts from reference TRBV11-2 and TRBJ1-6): EAGVAQSPRYKIIEKRQSVAFWCNPISGHATLYWYQQILGQGPKLLIQFQNNGVVDDSQLPKDRFSAERLKGVDSTLKIQPAKLEDSAVYLCASSLGGASYNSPLHFGNGTRLTVT.

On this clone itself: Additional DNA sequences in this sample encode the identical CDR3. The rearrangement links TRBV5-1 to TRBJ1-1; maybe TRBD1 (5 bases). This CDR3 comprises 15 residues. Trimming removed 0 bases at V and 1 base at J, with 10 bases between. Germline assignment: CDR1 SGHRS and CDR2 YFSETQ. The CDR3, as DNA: TGCGCCAGCAGCTTGGTCACAGGCGGGAACACTGAAGCTTTCTTT. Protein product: CASSLVTGGNTEAFF. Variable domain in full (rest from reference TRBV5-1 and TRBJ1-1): KAGVTQTPRYLIKTRGQQVTLSCSPISGHRSVSWYQQTPGQGLQFLFEYFSETQRNKGNFPGRFSGRQFSNSRSEMNVSTLELGDSALYLCASSLVTGGNTEAFFGQGTRLTVV.

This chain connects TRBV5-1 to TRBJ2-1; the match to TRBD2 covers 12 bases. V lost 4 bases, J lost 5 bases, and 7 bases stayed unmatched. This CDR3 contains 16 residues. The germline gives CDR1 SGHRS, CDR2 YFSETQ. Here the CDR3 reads CASSPRASGGDNEQFF. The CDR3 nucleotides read TGCGCCAGCAGCCCCAGAGCTAGCGGGGGGGACAATGAGCAGTTCTTC.

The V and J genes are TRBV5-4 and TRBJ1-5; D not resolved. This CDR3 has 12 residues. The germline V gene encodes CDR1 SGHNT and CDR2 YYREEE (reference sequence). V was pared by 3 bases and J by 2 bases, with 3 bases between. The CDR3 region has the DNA TGTGCCAGCAGCTGGGGCAATCAGCCCCAGCATTTT. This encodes CASSWGNQPQHF. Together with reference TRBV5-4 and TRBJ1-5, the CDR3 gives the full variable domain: ETGVTQSPTHLIKTRGQQVTLRCSSQSGHNTVSWYQQALGQGPQFIFQYYREEENGRGNFPPRFSGLQFPNYSSELNVNALELDDSALYLCASSWGNQPQHFGDGTRLSIL.